The TCR beta chain under discussion was sequenced for a study of cytomegalovirus exposure and HLA in healthy donors (dated by TCRdb to the late 2010s). Study-wide context: According to an earlier analysis of 587 of the donors, roughly 180 million T cells yielded 117 million unique TCR beta sequences and around 300 Gb of sequence data. The T cell repertoires of several hundred subjects were profiled by immunosequencing and related to cytomegalovirus serostatus. The genetic ancestry cluster associated with self-reported Caucasian donors included around four fifths of the 300 to 450 genotyped donors. The number of donors typed differed by locus, with about 629-640 for A, B, C, DRB1 and DQB1, more than 500 for DQA1, about 610 for DPA1, and roughly 450 for DPB1. A later genetic analysis used genome-wide SNP genotypes for about three fifths of the 666 donors, treating that subset as a discovery cohort. HLA typing covered class I and class II loci at four-digit resolution. Every discovery cohort repertoire had been produced on one sequencing platform. An earlier analysis of 500 to 650 of the donors applied high-throughput TCR beta sequencing to assess whether each TCR beta V gene segment acted as functional or pseudogenic. Because of strong linkage in the cohort, a few DR-DQ haplotypes were treated as single units for association and clustering. On average, over 200,000 unique TCR beta nucleotide sequences were sequenced per donor among some 430 genotyped donors of the cohort, with roughly a sixth of those sequences being non-productive. Along with the roughly 670-subject first cohort, a separate validation cohort of over a hundred different subjects was used. To study patterns of TCR occurrence, a later analysis re-analyzed previously published TCR beta repertoires from 600 to 750 donors and added high-resolution HLA genotyping. The study aimed to test whether cataloging public T cell receptors could reveal signatures of past pathogen exposure. The later analysis used no new phenotypic data to find candidate immune exposures, relying instead on TCR beta sequences and their occurrence across donors. An early release covering over 500 HLA-typed donors comprised approximately 290 gigabases of sequencing data and around 85 million unique TCR sequences. Donor age, sex, ethnicity and CMV serostatus were collected together with the repertoire data. The study combined high-throughput TCR immunosequencing, statistical association of individual TCRs with disease status, and machine learning to predict cytomegalovirus infection status. Overall results and qualifications from the work: A later analysis associated about 17,000 TCR beta sequences with specific HLA alleles at a false discovery rate of 0.05. According to the authors, the approach could potentially be generalized to other disease states and immunological phenotypes. An earlier analysis of approximately 540 of the donors showed that most TCR beta V segments appeared in productive rearrangements either about 90% or about 30% of the time, which broadly matched IMGT annotations. Around 16 rarely observed V segments, including chromosome 9 orphons, were excluded from the earlier analysis of approximately 500 of the donors because counts were too low. A few of the identified cytomegalovirus-associated TCR beta chains were confirmed in vitro to be specific for cytomegalovirus antigens. Correlated functional status among segregating V segments might reflect linkage disequilibrium, but an unknown experimental factor could not be ruled out. In the study, 150 to 200 TCR beta chains were listed as associated with cytomegalovirus. In a later analysis, HLA-associated TCR beta chains showed more clonal expansion and lower generation probabilities than non-associated chains that were equally common. Strong co-occurrence of HLA alleles, especially DR and DQ, made assigning TCR associations to individual alleles difficult. Some IMGT-functional V segments, including TRBV6-2 and TRBV6-3, could not be told apart with the 87-base-pair reads, so those segments were excluded. According to a later genetic analysis, donors in an Asian-associated ancestry cluster had fewer N-insertions in productive TCRs than the approximately 690-donor mean. An association between a missense DCLRE1C variant and V-gene and J-gene trimming of TCR beta chains was found in a later genetic analysis and replicated in an independent cohort. A cluster of highly shared sequence variants was judged likely to be a technical artifact of the sequencing pipeline. A later analysis found that TCR association rates varied across HLA loci, with DRB1 alleles showing the most associated TCRs and HLA-C alleles the fewest. The cohort was sequenced for TCR beta chains only, and without alpha or paired-chain data the features that could be detected were limited. Sequencing depth was assumed to be roughly uniform across donors in the presence/absence analyses, though that assumption may not hold. A later analysis reported that several top co-occurrence clusters appeared linked to parvovirus B19, influenza, CMV and Epstein-Barr virus. Across donors, most TCR sequences were observed very rarely, whereas some public TCRs were present in many individuals. For the cohort, immune exposure information was limited to CMV serostatus. A further reported finding was that TCR beta sequences accurately predicted the HLA-A and HLA-B alleles for most subjects in the first cohort. In a later analysis, most CMV-associated TCR beta chains were found to appear HLA-restricted, with HLA associations seemingly driven largely by CMV exposure. The classifier was reported to diagnose cytomegalovirus status with high specificity and sensitivity in both the original and validation cohorts. Because some donors lacked HLA typing at each locus, the association tests relied only on the typed subset.

On this clone itself: Its recognized antigen is unknown. The input lacks base qualities; no much larger clone sits a single base away.

The cohort consisted of hundreds of healthy bone marrow donors. At the time of sampling, every cohort member was nominally healthy, though immune exposures that went unrecorded were likely present. The donor was CMV seropositive and belonged to the group of 250 to 350 seropositive cohort members. A peripheral blood sample was collected from each donor, and TCR beta sequencing was performed on peripheral blood mononuclear cells. Genomic DNA was extracted from the blood cell samples with the Qiagen DNeasy Blood Extraction Kit. V was cut back by 0 bases and J by 7 bases, leaving a gap of 12 bases between them. Per the germline V gene, ENHRY is the CDR1 and SYGVKD is the CDR2. Counted from cysteine to phenylalanine, this CDR3 has 14 amino acids. Here the CDR3 DNA is all that survives: 42 bases in frame from base 1. Preparation of the library involved the immunoSEQ multiplex PCR assay. A mixture of 60 forward primers for TCR Vbeta segments and 13 reverse primers for TCR Jbeta segments was used in the multiplex PCR. Amplification of the CDR3 region of rearranged TCR beta genes was performed with a multiplex PCR assay on genomic DNA. The amplified TCR beta libraries were sequenced on the Illumina HiSeq System as 87-base-pair reads. For the original study's pipeline: In a later analysis, some 80 million unique TCR beta chains were counted across the 650 to 700 repertoires, and roughly 10 million of these chains were shared by at least two donors. Raw reads were error-corrected and collapsed into unique sequences by a nearest-neighbor algorithm in which closely related sequences were merged to remove PCR and sequencing errors. Alignment of CDR3 sequences to IMGT reference sequences was used to assign V, D and J gene segments. For a sequence to be retained, at least a six-nucleotide match to both a V gene segment and a J gene segment was required. A rearrangement counted as productive if the CDR3 had no stop codons and remained in frame with V and J, and every other rearrangement counted as non-productive. CDR3 was defined by IMGT convention, running from the second conserved V-encoded cysteine to the conserved J-encoded phenylalanine. The earlier analysis of 500 to 600 of the donors excluded sequences that lacked an unambiguous match to a single V gene segment. In an earlier analysis of almost 600 of the donors, a V segment was called functional when productive rearrangements were above 56.7%, and segregating when the standard deviation between donors exceeded 5%. A statistical classification framework was built for diagnosing cytomegalovirus status from the catalog of TCR beta chain sequences. V and J gene assignment, in a later analysis, came from comparing TCR nucleotide sequences with IMGT/GENE-DB human TR gene sequences. The TCRdist pipeline was used in a later analysis to assign CDR3 sequences and most-parsimonious VDJ recombination scenarios. In a later analysis, every TCR beta chain was defined by the combination of its CDR3 amino acid sequence and its V-gene family, and reads without a unique V-gene family were dropped. In a later analysis, 500 to 700 highly shared, low-generation-probability nucleotide sequences were removed to address suspected cross-contamination and a sequencing artifact. A later analysis calculated a clonal expansion index for each public chain from normalized within-repertoire ranks of inferred template counts. A later analysis computed generation probabilities with a VDJ recombination model fitted to out-of-frame rearrangements, and checked the results against IGoR. In a later analysis, hypergeometric tests were used to score TCR-TCR, TCR-HLA and TCR-CMV co-occurrence, with a repertoire-size bias correction applied to TCR pairs. A later analysis estimated false discovery rates by permuting HLA or CMV assignments 20 times. In a later analysis, co-occurring TCRs were grouped using DBSCAN, and TCRdist sequence similarity was added for clustering within HLA-allele-positive subsets. For co-occurrence clustering, repertoires with fewer than 30,000 or more than 120,000 public chains were excluded, along with roughly 5 repertoires with anomalous nucleotide sharing. Sourced from immuneACCESS, this table was stored by TCRdb with only in-frame sequences that have V and J called. A share of the clones is absent; for the studies checked, an unresolved V gene accounts for under half, and the remainder has no known explanation. That table gives V, J and clone size, and the DNA gave D and trimming. This sample has about 190,000 clones in its table, and more than 75% of those were observed once. 3.4% of the sample goes to the ten largest clones.

This receptor was taken from a middle-aged man in good health and CMV-seropositive. Here the chain combines TRBV10-3 and TRBJ1-1, and perhaps TRBD1 as D gene, on 5 matching bases. The sequenced sample consisted of PBMCs. The nucleotides read TGTGCCATCAGTGAGTCGGGACTTTCCGGTGAAGCTTTCTTT. Translation gives CAISESGLSGEAFF.